This T cell receptor (beta chain) was recorded in a study of shared clonotypes between healthy human individuals. Whole-study results and caveats: Larger estimated richness was generally seen in naive subsets than in memory subsets.

An approximately 200 ng quantity of DNA, around 30,000 T cell genomes, went into the sorted-subset replicate PCRs. Clones were read by immunoSEQ multiplex PCR, and TCRdb kept only the in-frame ones, dropping some. The sample comprises nearly 1,000,000 clones, over 60% of which are singletons, and approximately 1.5% rests with the top ten. Concerning this clone itself: Its antigen is unknown.

Germline V lookup: CDR1 GTSNPN, CDR2 SVGIG (reference sequence). Trimming removed 3 bases from V and 0 bases from J, with 15 bases in between. This CDR3 contains 16 residues. This sequence joins TRBV30 and TRBJ2-4, with unresolved D. This receptor was identified in a man between 18 and 29 years old in good health. The sequenced sample consisted of memory CD4+ T cells sorted from blood. Subset given: CD45RA-negative fraction. This chain's CDR3 is CAWRRSTALAKNIQYF. As DNA, the CDR3 is TGTGCCTGGAGGCGGTCAACCGCTTTAGCCAAAAACATTCAGTACTTC.